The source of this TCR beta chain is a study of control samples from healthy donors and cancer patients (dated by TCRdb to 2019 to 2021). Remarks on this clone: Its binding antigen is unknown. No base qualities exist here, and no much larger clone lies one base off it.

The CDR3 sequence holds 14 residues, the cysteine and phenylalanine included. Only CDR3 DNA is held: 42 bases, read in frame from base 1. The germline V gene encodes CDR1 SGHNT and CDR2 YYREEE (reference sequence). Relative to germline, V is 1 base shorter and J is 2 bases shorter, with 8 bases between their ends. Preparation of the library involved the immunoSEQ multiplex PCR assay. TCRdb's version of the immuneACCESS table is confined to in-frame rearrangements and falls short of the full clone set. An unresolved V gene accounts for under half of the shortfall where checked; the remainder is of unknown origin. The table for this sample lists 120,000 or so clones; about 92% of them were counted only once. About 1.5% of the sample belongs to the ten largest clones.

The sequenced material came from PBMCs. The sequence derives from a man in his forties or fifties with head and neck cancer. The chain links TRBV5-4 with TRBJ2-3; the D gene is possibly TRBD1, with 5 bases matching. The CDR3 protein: CASSLTGPTDTQYF. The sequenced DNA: TGTGCCAGCAGCTTGACAGGTCCCACAGATACGCAGTATTTT.